This T cell receptor beta chain derives from a study of OX40 agonist ivuxolimab in advanced cancers. General study points: CD8+ T cells averaged more expanded clones than CD4+. The CD4+ and CD8+ T cells in the blood had expanded clonally by week 6 at 0.1 to 3.0 mg/kg. Still undetermined is the antigen specificity of the expanded peripheral T cells. Certain nonresponders additionally had low normalized T-cell clonal expansion.

Profiled with immunoSEQ multiplex PCR; TCRdb holds only in-frame clones, not every one. The sample yields approximately 82,000 clones, around nine tenths seen once. This clone occurred once. The target antigen is unknown. This CDR3 contains 16 residues. In germline, CDR1 is ENHRY, CDR2 SYGVKD. V was clipped by 5 bases and J by 11 bases, with 27 bases between them. Sequences were derived from CD4+ or CD8+ T cells sorted from blood, sampled in a trial of the OX40 agonist ivuxolimab. The sequence derives from an adult with an advanced solid tumor such as melanoma, head and neck, liver or kidney cancer. The chain carries TRBV10-3 and TRBJ1-1; D not resolved. CDR3 sequence reads: CAISKNSGSSGGLAFF. The CDR3 nucleotides are TGTGCCATCAGTAAGAACTCCGGGTCCTCAGGCGGATTGGCTTTCTTT.